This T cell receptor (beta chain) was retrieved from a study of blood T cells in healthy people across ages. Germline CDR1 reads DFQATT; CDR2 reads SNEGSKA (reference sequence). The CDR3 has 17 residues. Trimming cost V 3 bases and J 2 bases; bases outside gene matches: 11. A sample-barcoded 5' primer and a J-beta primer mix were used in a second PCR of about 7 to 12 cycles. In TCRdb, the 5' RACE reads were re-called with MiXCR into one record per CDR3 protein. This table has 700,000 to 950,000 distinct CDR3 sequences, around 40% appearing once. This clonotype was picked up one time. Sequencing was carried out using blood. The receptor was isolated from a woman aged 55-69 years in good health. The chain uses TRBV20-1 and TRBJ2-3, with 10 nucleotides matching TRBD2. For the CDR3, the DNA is TGCAGTGCTAGTAAAGCGGGGGGGCCCTCGTCCACAGATACGCAGTATTTT. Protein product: CSASKAGGPSSTDTQYF.